The T cell receptor beta chain under discussion was sequenced for a study of tumor and adjacent non-tumor tissue in lung cancer (dated by TCRdb to 2016 to 2019). About the full investigation: The cohort included some 11 adenocarcinoma, a couple of squamous cell carcinoma and 1 small cell lung cancer patients. About 30 paired specimens, one tumor and one normal lung sample per patient, were profiled by TCRbeta CDR3 sequencing. A total of around 130,000,000 productive TCRbeta reads were generated by sequencing, corresponding to an average of around 3.8 million reads per sample. Bulk TCRbeta repertoires were compared between lung tumor tissue and matched distant non-tumor lung tissue obtained from around 14 lung cancer patients. The 15 or so patients were aged about 31 to 85 years, included around 10 men and 5 women, and had TNM stage I to III disease. Broader findings and caveats from the paper: With only around 15 patients in the cohort, the authors noted that larger samples and more detailed clinical data are needed. Significantly higher TCR diversity (inverse Simpson) was observed in tumor tissue than in normal lung tissue (around 450 vs 150, P = 0.0075, Mann-Whitney U test). The methods do not name the sequencing platform or mention unique molecular identifiers. Because peripheral blood was not sequenced, blood TCRbeta repertoires in the lung cancer patients of the study were not examined. Younger patients had significantly higher TCR diversity, and higher tumor TCR diversity was associated with shorter overall and disease-free survival. A significantly larger cumulative share of the repertoire was made up by the top 100 clones in normal lung than in tumor tissue.

With respect to this clonotype: Its recognized antigen is unknown. Qualities for individual bases were not recorded, and no much larger clone is one base off.

RNA was extracted from bulk unsorted tissue and checked for quality with a NanoDrop ND-1000 and an Agilent 2100. Distant non-tumor tissue taken more than 3 cm from the tumor edge was used as the normal lung sample. Donors were newly diagnosed lung cancer patients admitted for thoracic surgery in China between August and November 2014, without prior chemotherapy. Patients who had received previous radiotherapy or chemotherapy, or who had another concurrent cancer, were excluded from the study. Pieces of surgical tissue measuring about 1-2 cm3 were kept in RNAlater solution and stored at -80 degrees C until use. Libraries were built with multiplex PCR. Sequencing relied on an Illumina HiSeq 2500. TCRbeta libraries were built by three rounds of nested PCR using primers (Table S4), following protocols modified from ARM-PCR. Before sequencing, PCR products of 200-500 bp were cut from the gel and purified using the QIAquick gel extraction kit. In the paper's pipeline: Trimmomatic was used to clean the reads, FLASH was used to merge the reads into complete CDR3 sequences, and MiTCR was used to assign the reads to V(D)J germline segments. Clonal diversity was computed as the inverse Simpson's index with VDJtools. In-frame sequences lacking a premature stop codon were counted as productive reads. TCRdb reran the public reads through fastp at Q25 and MiXCR, keeping productive beta chains. Every CDR3 protein is listed once, alongside the most common genes and DNA of its rows. Here the V and J calls rest on TCRdb's processing, not on the authors' analysis. The sample table lists some 70,000 distinct CDR3 sequences, around 70% of them with a count of one. The leading ten clones occupy roughly a quarter of the sample.

From the germline V gene, CDR1 is SGHAT and CDR2 is FQNNGV. The CDR3 runs 14 amino acids, cysteine and valine included. The entry retains the CDR3 DNA only, 42 bases that are in frame from base 1. The trim is 2 bases for V and 4 bases for J, with a gap of 12 bases between the germline ends. The sequence was collected from a woman between 50 and 59 years old with non-small cell lung cancer. In this chain, TRBV11-2 is recombined with TRBJ2-7; the D element might be TRBD1 or TRBD2, as each aligns at 6 bases. Input material: distant non-tumor lung tissue. The DNA is TGTGCCAGCAGCTTACTAGGGGGAGGATACGAGCAGTACGTC. Its protein is CASSLLGGGYEQYV.